This entry concerns a single T cell receptor beta chain. These data are taken from a study of blood T cell repertoires in COVID-19. The assay was immunoSEQ multiplex PCR, and TCRdb's table has in-frame clones only and misses some. This sample has some 260,000 clones; about four fifths occur once, and the top ten carry about 9.6%. From germline, CDR1 is SGDLS and CDR2 YYNGEE. With 3 bases clipped from V and 11 bases from J, the junction kept 13 bases outside the gene matches. The CDR3 length is 15 residues. Sequencing was done on a sample of peripheral blood. The chain recombines TRBV9 with TRBJ1-2; 10 positions agree with TRBD1. The source is a man older than 75 with acute or convalescent COVID-19. The CDR3 nucleotides read TGTGCCAGCAGCGGAACCGGGACAGGGGCGATGAGATACACCTTC. It yields the protein CASSGTGTGAMRYTF.